One sample yielded the 24 T cell receptor beta chains listed below, sequenced in a study of blood T cell repertoires in COVID-19. Generated by immunoSEQ multiplex PCR, the TCRdb table keeps only in-frame clones and is missing some. The repertoire holds about 200,000 clones, with around 76% as singletons. Sequencing was carried out using peripheral blood. The origin of the receptors is a woman aged 60 to 75 with COVID-19, enrolled during active disease.

The gene calls are TRBV18 and TRBJ1-6; 11 bases match TRBD1. Germline CDR1 KGHSH, CDR2 LQKENI. CDR3 length: 15 residues. V trimming: 3 bases; J trimming: 11 bases; junction bases outside the gene matches: 6. The CDR3 bases are TGTGCCAGCTCACCTCTAGGGACAGGGGGGACACCCCTCCACTTT. Translated: CASSPLGTGGTPLHF.

CDR3 residues: CATSRDQEGHQPQHF. The DNA of the CDR3 is TGTGCCACCAGCAGAGATCAGGAGGGTCATCAGCCCCAGCATTTT. The rearrangement joins TRBV15 to TRBJ1-5; no clear D gene. Germline loops: CDR1 LNHNV, CDR2 YYDKDF (reference sequence). The CDR3 consists of 15 residues. The ends were cut back, 0 bases at V and 5 bases at J, with 11 bases in the middle.

The genes are TRBV25-1 and TRBJ2-5; 12 bases are a match to TRBD1. Trimming cost V 11 bases and J 4 bases; bases outside gene matches: 5. The CDR3 is 13 amino acids. Germline assignment: CDR1 MGHDK and CDR2 SYGVNS. The CDR3 DNA is TGTGCCGCCGGGACAGGGGGCGCAGAGACCCAGTACTTC. Protein: CAAGTGGAETQYF.

The chain is built from TRBV9 and TRBJ2-5, with 9 bases aligning to TRBD1. Trimming cost V 0 bases and J 4 bases; bases outside gene matches: 4. Germline V gene data show CDR1 as SGDLS and CDR2 as YYNGEE. The length of the CDR3 is 15 residues. CDR3: CASSVGGQGIETQYF. In nucleotides, the CDR3 is TGTGCCAGCAGCGTAGGGGGACAGGGCATAGAGACCCAGTACTTC.

This rearrangement joins TRBV6-5 to TRBJ1-1; D is unclear. CDR3 size: 13 residues. Trimming removed 6 bases from V and 6 bases from J, with 14 bases in between. Germline-derived CDR1 and CDR2 are MNHEY and SVGAGI. CDR3 in amino acids: CASRRGEGSEAFF. The CDR3 nucleotides are TGTGCCAGCAGACGCGGGGAGGGTTCTGAAGCTTTCTTT.

With regard to this clone: One end of the junction is discordant with germline, which a read error may explain. This chain joins TRBV7-7 and TRBJ2-5, with TRBD2 matching over 11 bases. The CDR3 loop spans 15 amino acids. The germline gives CDR1 SSHAT, CDR2 FNYEAQ (reference sequence). Written as DNA, the CDR3 is TGTGCTAGCAGCCCTAGCGGGGGGTACCAAGAGACCCAGTACTTC. It encodes CASSPSGGYQETQYF.

The rearrangement joins TRBV30 to TRBJ1-1; D perhaps matches TRBD1 (6 bases). V lost 0 bases and J lost 7, with 21 bases in between. CDR3 size: 16 residues. Germline V gene sequence: CDR1 GTSNPN, CDR2 SVGIG (reference sequence). The CDR3 DNA reads TGTGCCTGGAGTGTATCGGCAGGGGCCCAGTCCGGTGAAGCTTTCTTT. Amino acids: CAWSVSAGAQSGEAFF.

The V gene is TRBV27, the J gene TRBJ1-4, with TRBD1 matching 7 bases. V shed 6 bases and J 0 bases; nucleotides not matched to a gene: 10. Per the germline V gene, CDR1 is MNHEY and CDR2 is SMNVEV (reference sequence). This CDR3 is built from 17 residues. The CDR3 DNA follows: TGTGCCAGCAGGGGGACAGCCACAACAGCAACTAATGAAAAACTGTTTTTT. Amino acids: CASRGTATTATNEKLFF.

The chain links TRBV2 to TRBJ1-6, with 8 bases aligning to TRBD1. The CDR3 runs to 12 residues. Germline CDR1 and CDR2: SNHLY and FYNNEI. CDR3 loop: CATGGQLAALHF. CDR3 bases: TGTGCTACAGGGGGTCAGCTTGCGGCCCTCCACTTT.

J is TRBJ2-1 and V is TRBV7-8, with a weak D call TRBD2 (6 bases). The CDR3 sequence is 16 residues long. CDR1 is SGHVS and CDR2 is FQNEAQ in the germline V gene. V gave up 1 base and J gave up 4 bases, with 14 bases separating them. The CDR3 loop reads CASSLVLSGGYNEQFF. Written as DNA, the CDR3 is TGTGCCAGCAGCTTAGTACTTAGCGGAGGATACAATGAGCAGTTCTTC.

V gene TRBV28 combines with J gene TRBJ1-1; 8 bases map to TRBD1. The germline gives CDR1 MDHEN, CDR2 SYDVKM. This CDR3 has 14 amino acids. With V trimmed by 6 bases and J by 1 base, 4 bases remained unmatched. DNA for the CDR3: TGTGCCAGCAGAGCAGGGGGCCCGAACACTGAAGCTTTCTTT. Translation: CASRAGGPNTEAFF.

The CDR3 region has the DNA TGTGCCTGGGTCAGACCGGGGACACGCTATGGCTACACCTTC. It specifies CAWVRPGTRYGYTF. This chain uses TRBV30 with TRBJ1-2, with D tentatively TRBD1 (6 bases). CDR3 length: 14 amino acids. Germline V gives CDR1 GTSNPN, CDR2 SVGIG (reference sequence). The V end lost 5 bases, the J end lost 4 bases, and 17 bases lay between the germline ends. Full variable domain (remainder filled in from reference TRBV30 and TRBJ1-2): SQTIHQWPATLVQPVGSPLSLECTVEGTSNPNLYWYRQAAGRGLQLLFYSVGIGQISSEVPQNLSASRPQDRQFILSSKKLLLSDSGFYLCAWVRPGTRYGYTFGSGTRLTVV.

The genes are TRBV5-6 and TRBJ2-3; weak D call: TRBD2 (7 bases). The germline gives CDR1 SGHDT, CDR2 YYEEEE. V gave up 4 bases and J gave up 3 bases, with 18 bases separating them. The CDR3 is 16 amino acids. Written as DNA, the CDR3 is TGTGCCAGCAGCCTGGGGGGGCGCGGTAGTACAGATACGCAGTATTTT. Its translation is CASSLGGRGSTDTQYF.

The V gene is TRBV28, the J gene TRBJ2-2; weak D call: TRBD2 (6 bases). Trimming cost V 7 bases and J 0 bases, with 9 bases left between them. CDR3 size: 14 residues. CDR1 is MDHEN, CDR2 SYDVKM, per germline. The CDR3 sequence is CASNGSPNTGELFF. In nucleotides, the CDR3 is TGTGCCAGCAACGGGAGTCCGAACACCGGGGAGCTGTTTTTT.

The J gene is TRBJ2-1, the V gene TRBV10-3; 7 bases map to TRBD1. Per the germline V gene, CDR1 is ENHRY and CDR2 is SYGVKD. V trimming: 6 bases; J trimming: 9 bases; junction bases outside the gene matches: 14. The CDR3 loop spans 15 amino acids. The CDR3 coding sequence is TGTGCCATCAGAGAGACAGGGTTGAGTCACCTTGAGCAGTTCTTC. Amino acid sequence: CAIRETGLSHLEQFF.

This rearrangement joins TRBV7-8 to TRBJ1-1, with TRBD1 as a possible D gene (5 bases). There are 13 residues in the CDR3. V was shortened by 5 bases and J by 1 base, with 8 bases between the two germline ends. Germline-derived CDR1 and CDR2 are SGHVS and FQNEAQ. This CDR3 is CASSIDRNTEAFF. The CDR3 coding sequence is TGTGCCAGCAGCATCGACAGGAACACTGAAGCTTTCTTT.

The chain recombines TRBV2 with TRBJ1-1; 8 bases line up with TRBD1. Germline V lookup: CDR1 SNHLY, CDR2 FYNNEI. The CDR3 sequence is 15 residues long. The junction had 3 bases not matched to a gene; V was cut back by 1 base and J by 2 bases. Here the CDR3 reads CASSEGTGYNTEAFF. The CDR3 region has the DNA TGTGCCAGCAGTGAAGGGACAGGGTACAACACTGAAGCTTTCTTT.

V gene TRBV6-1 combines with J gene TRBJ1-5; TRBD1 might be the D (6 bases). The CDR3 sequence is 16 residues long. Deletions cut 4 bases from V and 5 bases from J, with 18 bases between. CDR1 and CDR2 from the germline V gene are MNHNS and SASEGT. The CDR3: CASSARRGGAYQPQHF. CDR3 in DNA: TGTGCCAGCAGTGCTCGAAGGGGGGGGGCCTATCAGCCCCAGCATTTT.

The chain couples TRBV6-2 or TRBV6-3 to TRBJ1-1, with TRBD1 identical over 7 bases. Trimming took 5 bases from V and 3 from J; bases not matched to a gene: 6. The CDR3 is made up of 14 amino acids. The germline V gene encodes CDR1 MNHEY and CDR2 SVGEGT. CDR3 sequence reads: CASSPTGWDTEAFF. DNA for the CDR3: TGTGCCAGCAGTCCGACAGGGTGGGACACTGAAGCTTTCTTT.

The genes are TRBV5-6 and TRBJ2-5, with 7 nucleotides matching TRBD1. The junction had 6 bases not matched to a gene; V was cut back by 2 bases and J by 2 bases. Germline V gene sequence: CDR1 SGHDT, CDR2 YYEEEE. The CDR3 has 15 amino acids. The CDR3 reads CASSFWDRRQETQYF. CDR3 in DNA: TGTGCCAGCAGCTTCTGGGACAGACGGCAAGAGACCCAGTACTTC. Full variable domain (rest looked up from reference TRBV5-6 and TRBJ2-5): DAGVTQSPTHLIKTRGQQVTLRCSPKSGHDTVSWYQQALGQGPQFIFQYYEEEERQRGNFPDRFSGHQFPNYSSELNVNALLLGDSALYLCASSFWDRRQETQYFGPGTRLLVL.

The V and J genes are TRBV5-5 and TRBJ1-5; 8 nucleotides line up with TRBD1. V gave up 3 bases and J gave up 0 bases; unmatched junction bases: 14. Germline V gene lookup returns CDR1 SGHKS and CDR2 YYEKEE (reference sequence). The CDR3 sequence is 19 residues long. CDR3 amino acids: CASSSVMGQGAGSNQPQHF. CDR3 bases: TGTGCCAGCAGCTCGGTCATGGGGCAGGGGGCCGGTAGCAATCAGCCCCAGCATTTT.

This chain uses TRBV5-6 with TRBJ2-7, with TRBD1 matching over 8 bases. Germline lookup yields CDR1 SGHDT and CDR2 YYEEEE. The CDR3 has 13 residues. After removal of 4 bases from V and 3 bases from J, the junction contained 3 bases not matched to a gene. The DNA of the CDR3 is TGTGCCAGCAGCGCAGGGGGCGGCTACGAGCAGTACTTC. The encoded protein is CASSAGGGYEQYF.

The V gene is TRBV7-2, the J gene TRBJ2-7; the D is unclear. Trimming took off 4 bases at V and 3 bases at J, with 10 bases between the two ends. The length of the CDR3 is 13 residues. The germline V gene has CDR1 SGHTA and CDR2 FQGNSA. For the CDR3, the DNA is TGTGCCAGCAGCTCCGAGGTCATCTACGAGCAGTACTTC. It specifies CASSSEVIYEQYF.

The rearrangement uses TRBV6-5 and TRBJ1-1; D not certain. V lost 5 bases to trimming and J lost 7 bases, with 5 bases between them. The CDR3 totals 10 residues. CDR1 is MNHEY and CDR2 is SVGAGI in the germline V gene. The CDR3 loop reads CASSRYEAFF. For the CDR3, the DNA is TGTGCCAGCAGTCGTTATGAAGCTTTCTTT.